These T cell receptor beta chains were read from a single sample in a study of shared clonotypes between healthy human individuals. Generated by immunoSEQ multiplex PCR, the TCRdb table keeps only in-frame clones and is missing some. This sample has around 340,000 clones, with over 70% found just once. Specimen: memory CD4+ T cells sorted from blood. The receptor source for this set is a man in his thirties or forties in good health. CDR3s include the opening cysteine and the closing phenylalanine or tryptophan.

v_call cdr3_aa
TRBV5-6 CASSSRDKRYGELFF
TRBV7-7 CASSSDSTGELFF
TRBV7-9 CASSRTGGTEAFF
TRBV7-2 CASSFGRGIPEGIQYF
TRBV9 CASSVGTGWERDEQFF
TRBV11-2 CASSPGRPNEQYF
TRBV7-9 CASSFSGLAGGPRTDTQYF
TRBV6-1 CASTPQGANEKLFF
TRBV6-1 CASSELSGRTVGTSSKQYF
TRBV5-1 CASSGAPGLVASEQFF
TRBV7-2 CASSPSSYEQYF
TRBV7-6 CASSPGVLAGYQETQYF
TRBV5-1 CASSLSTGGYEQYF
TRBV11-2 CASSLVSGYYNEQFF
TRBV7-9 CASSLQGGLETQYF
TRBV15 CATSGDRGVQPQHF
TRBV29-1 CSVIRGTGQPQHF
TRBV5-6 CASSQMGAGNQPQHF
TRBV18 CASSLRTGSHEKLFF
TRBV7-9 CASSSLLGRHQETQYF
TRBV14 CASSQDLGPGGYEQYF
TRBV28 CASSSLAGGSYEQYF
TRBV6-1 CASSEVDRSSYEQYF
TRBV7-8 CASSLTIRDTDTQYF
TRBV19 CASSVQGRDTQYF
TRBV5-1 CASSLEGADTEAFF
TRBV10-3 CAISESVLRGETQYF
TRBV19 CASSIGQGELYEQYF
TRBV10-2 CASSGGHTEAFF
TRBV7-9 CASSPGQGYYEQYF
TRBV11-3 CASSLYQGNYNEQFF
TRBV27 CASSSPSLGTHEQYF
TRBV10-2 CASRIEVAAYEQYF
TRBV2 CASSERGSSYGYTF
TRBV5-1 CASSLHRETQYF
TRBV30 CAWSGGGGLSYEQYF
TRBV5-1 CASSLVGSSQGMGGEQFF
TRBV29-1 CSVESMDTQYF
TRBV19 CASSRQQGAIYTDTQYF
TRBV11-2 CASSLGKGGTGANVLTF
TRBV11-2 CASSSDRFSNQPQHF
TRBV18 CASSPEAHGEQFF
TRBV19 CASSQFRGNEQFF
TRBV6-5 CASRGQSYEQYF
TRBV5-1 CASSFVGGPPYEQYF
TRBV5-1 CASTQGQAPGDTQYF
TRBV11-2 CASSLRSGRDRRSDTQYF
TRBV2 CASSEAIELFF
TRBV5-4 CASSAGTGNTGELFF